The clone carrying this T cell receptor (beta chain) was seen only a few times. Its target is unknown. The gene names here belong to mouse. With the read ending 4 residues before the CDR3 end, the germline J gene is used to fill in that end. The data originate from a study of CD8+ T cells in alopecia areata. Study at large: Female C3H/HeJ recipients aged roughly 7-10 weeks got skin from C3H/HeJ graft donors aged roughly 6-13 months that had spontaneous alopecia.

Trimming stripped 0 bases from V and 0 bases from J, with 10 bases between. The CDR3 is made up of 15 amino acids. Germline CDR1 NNHNN, CDR2 SYGAGS (reference sequence). General study points: Scalp sequencing captures resident alphabeta T cells of normal skin too.

Isolated RNA was reverse transcribed into cDNA used as the sequencing template. Data came from immunoSEQ multiplex PCR; TCRdb stores just in-frame clones and leaves some out. Recorded here are about 110,000 clones, none singletons. The sequenced material came from lesional skin. This TCR came from a C3H/HeJ mouse with alopecia areata. MHC haplotype here: H2-k. The rearrangement joins TRBV13-2 to TRBJ2-7; D is perhaps TRBD2 (7 bases). CDR3 in amino acids: CASGDARGGSYEQYF. The CDR3 bases that were read are TGTGCCAGCGGTGATGCAAGGGGGGGCTCCTAT.